What follows is one TCR beta chain and its context. Its target is not known. The table came from immunoSEQ multiplex PCR; TCRdb's copy has only in-frame clones and leaves some out. The table shows 150,000 to 200,000 clones, with about 94% occurring only once. This entry comes from a study of T cell responses to AZD1222 COVID-19 vaccine. Points from the study as a whole: Nearly half of unique spike-specific TCRs reportedly avoided B.1.351 and B.1.1.7 mutated regions.

The CDR3 extends over 15 amino acids. Germline CDR1 and CDR2: SGHVS and FQNEAQ. The ends were cut back, 5 bases at V and 4 bases at J, with 14 bases in the middle. Material: peripheral blood, obtained on day 0 of AZD1222 vaccination. The receptor's source is an adult in good health. The genes are TRBV7-8 and TRBJ2-2; D is perhaps TRBD2 (6 bases). CDR3 bases: TGTGCCAGCAGCCAACGGGGAGGAACCACCGGGGAGCTGTTTTTT. Translation: CASSQRGGTTGELFF. Complete variable domain (other parts from reference TRBV7-8 and TRBJ2-2): GAGVSQSPRYKVAKRGQDVALRCDPISGHVSLFWYQQALGQGPEFLTYFQNEAQLDKSGLPSDRFFAERPEGSVSTLKIQRTQQEDSAVYLCASSQRGGTTGELFFGEGSRLTVL.